The 14 T cell receptor beta chains reported below all come from one sample, sequenced in a study of blood T cell repertoires in COVID-19. The data were produced by immunoSEQ multiplex PCR, yet TCRdb's version contains in-frame clones alone and is incomplete. Here the sample spans around 36,000 clones, around 90% being singletons. Sequenced material: peripheral blood. These receptors came from a human donor in a cohort sampled during active COVID-19.

This chain connects TRBV28 to TRBJ1-1; 7 positions agree with TRBD1. The CDR3 length is 12 residues. Germline lookup yields CDR1 MDHEN and CDR2 SYDVKM. Unmatched junction bases numbered 4, after V lost 5 bases and J lost 7 bases. The CDR3 DNA follows: TGTGCCAGCAGTGGGGACAGCCGTGAAGCTTTCTTT. This translates into CASSGDSREAFF.

The chain uses TRBV18 and TRBJ2-1; D may be TRBD1 (5 bases). Germline CDR1 KGHSH, CDR2 LQKENI. Trimming shortened V by 2 bases and J by 7 bases, and 12 bases separated the two germline ends. The CDR3 sequence is 14 residues long. CDR3 loop: CASSPSQGRNEQFF. The DNA for the CDR3 is TGTGCCAGCTCACCAAGTCAGGGAAGGAATGAGCAGTTCTTC.

The V gene is TRBV6-1, the J gene TRBJ2-3; 11 positions agree with TRBD2. The V gene's germline CDR1 is MNHNS and CDR2 SASEGT. This CDR3 spans 18 amino acids. The V and J ends lost 0 bases and 5 bases, in that order; junction bases with no gene match: 10. The CDR3 DNA follows: TGTGCCAGCAGTGAAGCAATCCGGCTAGCGGGAGGAAGAGATACGCAGTATTTT. Amino acid sequence: CASSEAIRLAGGRDTQYF.

The J gene is TRBJ2-2, the V gene TRBV19; TRBD1 matches at 9 bases. The CDR3 covers 15 residues. J lost 6 bases, V lost 7 bases, and 9 bases had no gene match. CDR1 is LNHDA and CDR2 is SQIVND in the germline V gene (reference sequence). This chain's CDR3 is CASTITGGAAGELFF. DNA of the CDR3: TGTGCCAGTACCATCACAGGGGGCGCGGCCGGGGAGCTGTTTTTT.

The J gene is TRBJ2-1, the V gene TRBV19; 7 bases fit TRBD2. After removal of 1 base from V and 10 bases from J, the junction contained 4 bases not matched to a gene. The CDR3 length is 13 residues. From germline, CDR1 is LNHDA and CDR2 SQIVND (reference sequence). The CDR3 protein is CASSIGGGAEQFF. The CDR3 region has the DNA TGTGCCAGTAGTATAGGGGGGGGAGCGGAGCAGTTCTTC.

This clone has only one observation. CDR3: CAWSVGAGVNEQFF. The CDR3 coding sequence is TGTGCCTGGAGTGTGGGAGCGGGAGTCAATGAGCAGTTCTTC. The chain recombines TRBV30 with TRBJ2-1; 8 nucleotides align to TRBD2. The CDR3 is made up of 14 amino acids. Germline V CDR1 and CDR2: GTSNPN, SVGIG (reference sequence). The V segment lost 0 bases and the J segment 6 bases; nucleotides outside the gene matches: 4.

This rearrangement joins TRBV11-2 to TRBJ2-4, with TRBD1 matching 7 bases. CDR1 and CDR2 (germline): SGHAT, FQNNGV. V gave up 5 bases and J gave up 8 bases; unmatched junction bases: 6. The CDR3 sequence is 13 residues long. As DNA, the CDR3 is TGTGCCAGCAGCCCCGGGCAGGGGGACATTCAGTACTTC. It codes for CASSPGQGDIQYF.

The rearrangement joins TRBV5-1 to TRBJ2-7, with 9 bases matching TRBD1. This CDR3 contains 14 residues. The germline V gene encodes CDR1 SGHRS and CDR2 YFSETQ. The V segment lost 2 bases and the J segment 2 bases; nucleotides outside the gene matches: 2. In DNA form, the CDR3 reads TGCGCCAGCAGCTTAGGGACAGGGACCTACGAGCAGTACTTC. Encoded protein: CASSLGTGTYEQYF. The full variable domain, in which reference TRBV5-1 and TRBJ2-7 provide the parts outside the CDR3, is KAGVTQTPRYLIKTRGQQVTLSCSPISGHRSVSWYQQTPGQGLQFLFEYFSETQRNKGNFPGRFSGRQFSNSRSEMNVSTLELGDSALYLCASSLGTGTYEQYFGPGTRLTVT.

V is TRBV5-8 and J is TRBJ2-1; D is ambiguous. V lost 4 bases and J 0 bases, leaving 17 bases between the germline ends. The CDR3 length is 17 residues. CDR1 and CDR2 (germline): SGHTS, YDEGEE. In DNA form, the CDR3 reads TGTGCCAGCAGCCTAACTAAGACCCTACCCTCCTACAATGAGCAGTTCTTC. It codes for CASSLTKTLPSYNEQFF.

This clone appeared once. This rearrangement joins TRBV12-3 or TRBV12-4 to TRBJ1-2; TRBD1 is a possible D gene (5 bases). The CDR3 spans 12 residues. Trimming cost V 6 bases and J 8 bases, with 13 bases left between them. CDR3 in DNA: TGTGCCAGCAGCCCCGGGCAGGGCGGCTACACCTTC. It encodes CASSPGQGGYTF.

The rearrangement links TRBV6-1 to TRBJ1-1; D gene uncertain. The germline V gene encodes CDR1 MNHNS and CDR2 SASEGT. The CDR3 is made up of 14 amino acids. V was clipped by 2 bases and J by 1 base, with 8 bases between them. In DNA, the CDR3 is TGTGCCAGCAGTGAATATGCCAGGAACACTGAAGCTTTCTTT. Protein product: CASSEYARNTEAFF.

This clone was counted a few times. The chain is built from TRBV27 and TRBJ1-5, with 9 bases that match TRBD1. The V gene end was trimmed by 6 bases and the J gene end by 7 bases; junction bases not matched to a gene: 7. The germline V gene has CDR1 MNHEY and CDR2 SMNVEV (reference sequence). This CDR3 is built from 14 residues. The CDR3 sequence is CASSSDRGQQPQHF. CDR3 DNA: TGTGCCAGCAGCTCGGACAGGGGCCAACAGCCCCAGCATTTT.

This clone was seen once. CDR3 nucleotide sequence: TGTGCCAGCAGTTTATGGGGCGGGCCTAATGAAAAACTGTTTTTT. It codes for CASSLWGGPNEKLFF. V gene TRBV28 combines with J gene TRBJ1-4; D gene ambiguous. Trimming took 0 bases from V and 3 from J, leaving 8 bases between them. This CDR3 is built from 15 residues. The germline CDR1 and CDR2 sequences are MDHEN and SYDVKM. Complete variable domain (other parts from reference TRBV28 and TRBJ1-4): DVKVTQSSRYLVKRTGEKVFLECVQDMDHENMFWYRQDPGLGLRLIYFSYDVKMKEKGDIPEGYSVSREKKERFSLILESASTNQTSMYLCASSLWGGPNEKLFFGSGTQLSVL.

Only a few counts were recorded for this clone. The rearrangement joins TRBV6-5 to TRBJ1-5; 8 nucleotides agree with TRBD1. The CDR3 contains 15 residues. Germline-derived CDR1 and CDR2 are MNHEY and SVGAGI. J was trimmed by 3 bases and V by 6 bases; bases with no gene match: 7. The CDR3 DNA reads as TGTGCCAGCAGCCTGACAGGGGCCCTCAATCAGCCCCAGCATTTT. This translates into CASSLTGALNQPQHF.